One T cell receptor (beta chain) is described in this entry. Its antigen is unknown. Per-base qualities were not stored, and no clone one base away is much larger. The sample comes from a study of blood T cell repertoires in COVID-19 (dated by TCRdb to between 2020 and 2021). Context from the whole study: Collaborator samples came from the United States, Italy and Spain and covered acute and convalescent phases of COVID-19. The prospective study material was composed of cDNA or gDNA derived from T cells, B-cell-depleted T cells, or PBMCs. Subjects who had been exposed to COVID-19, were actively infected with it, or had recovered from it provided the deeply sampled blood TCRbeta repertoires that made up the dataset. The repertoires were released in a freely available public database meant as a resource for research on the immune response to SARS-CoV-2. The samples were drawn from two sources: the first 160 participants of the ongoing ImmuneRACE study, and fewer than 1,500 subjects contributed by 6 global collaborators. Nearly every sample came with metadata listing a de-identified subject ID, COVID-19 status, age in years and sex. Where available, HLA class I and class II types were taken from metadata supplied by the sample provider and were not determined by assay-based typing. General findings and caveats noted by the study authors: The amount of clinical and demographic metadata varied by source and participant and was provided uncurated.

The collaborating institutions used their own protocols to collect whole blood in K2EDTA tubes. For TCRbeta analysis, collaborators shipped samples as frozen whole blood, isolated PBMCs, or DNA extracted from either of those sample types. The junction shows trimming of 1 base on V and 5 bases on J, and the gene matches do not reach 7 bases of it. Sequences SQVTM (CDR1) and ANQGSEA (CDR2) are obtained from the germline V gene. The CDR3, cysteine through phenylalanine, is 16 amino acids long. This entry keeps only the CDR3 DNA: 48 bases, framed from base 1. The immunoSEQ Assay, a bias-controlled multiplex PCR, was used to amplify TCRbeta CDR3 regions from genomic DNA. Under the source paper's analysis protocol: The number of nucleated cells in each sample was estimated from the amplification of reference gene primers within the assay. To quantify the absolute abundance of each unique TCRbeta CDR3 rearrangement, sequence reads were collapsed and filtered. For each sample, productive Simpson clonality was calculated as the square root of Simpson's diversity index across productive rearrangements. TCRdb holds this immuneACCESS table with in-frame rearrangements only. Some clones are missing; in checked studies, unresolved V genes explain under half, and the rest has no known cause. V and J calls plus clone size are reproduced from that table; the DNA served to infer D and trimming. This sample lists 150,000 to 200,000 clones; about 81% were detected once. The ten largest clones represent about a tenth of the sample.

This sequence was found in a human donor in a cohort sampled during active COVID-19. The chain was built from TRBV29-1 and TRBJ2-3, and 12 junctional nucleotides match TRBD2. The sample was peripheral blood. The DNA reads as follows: TGCAGCGTTGAAGTCCCGACTAGCGGGAGCGTAGATACGCAGTATTTT. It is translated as CSVEVPTSGSVDTQYF.